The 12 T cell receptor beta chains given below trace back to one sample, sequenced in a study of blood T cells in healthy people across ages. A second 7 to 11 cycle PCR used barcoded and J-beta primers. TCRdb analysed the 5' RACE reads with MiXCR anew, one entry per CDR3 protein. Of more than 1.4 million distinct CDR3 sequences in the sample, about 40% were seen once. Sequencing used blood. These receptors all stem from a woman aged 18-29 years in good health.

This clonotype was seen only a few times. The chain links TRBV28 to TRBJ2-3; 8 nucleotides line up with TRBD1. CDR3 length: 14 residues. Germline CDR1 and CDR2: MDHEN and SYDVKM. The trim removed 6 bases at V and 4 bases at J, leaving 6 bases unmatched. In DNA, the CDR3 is TGTGCCAGCAGCCCAGGGGGCATCCCAGATACGCAGTATTTT. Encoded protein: CASSPGGIPDTQYF.

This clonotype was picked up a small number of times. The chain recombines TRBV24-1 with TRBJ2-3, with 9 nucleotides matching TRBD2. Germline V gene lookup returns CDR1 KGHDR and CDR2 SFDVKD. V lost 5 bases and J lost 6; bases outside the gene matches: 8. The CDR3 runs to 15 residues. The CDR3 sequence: CATSGSGGPTDTQYF. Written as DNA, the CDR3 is TGTGCCACCAGTGGCAGCGGGGGGCCCACGGATACGCAGTATTTT.

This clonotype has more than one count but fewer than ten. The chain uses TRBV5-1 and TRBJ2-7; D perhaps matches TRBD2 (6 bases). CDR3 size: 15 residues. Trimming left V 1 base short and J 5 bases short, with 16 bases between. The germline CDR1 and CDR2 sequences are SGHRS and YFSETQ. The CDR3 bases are TGCGCCAGCAGCTTGTTGGGGGGTTTTCGCAACGAGCAGTACTTC. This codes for CASSLLGGFRNEQYF.

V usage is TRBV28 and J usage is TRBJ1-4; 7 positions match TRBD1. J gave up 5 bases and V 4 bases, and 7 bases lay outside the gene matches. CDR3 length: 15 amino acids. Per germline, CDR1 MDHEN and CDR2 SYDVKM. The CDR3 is CASSSLTGSNEKLFF. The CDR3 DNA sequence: TGTGCCAGCAGTTCCCTGACAGGGTCGAATGAAAAACTGTTTTTT.

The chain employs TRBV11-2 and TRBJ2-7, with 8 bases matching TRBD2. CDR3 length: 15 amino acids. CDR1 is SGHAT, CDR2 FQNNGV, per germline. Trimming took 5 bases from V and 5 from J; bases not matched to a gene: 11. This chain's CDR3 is CASSPTTAGDHEQYF. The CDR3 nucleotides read TGTGCCAGCAGCCCCACCACAGCGGGAGACCACGAGCAGTACTTC.

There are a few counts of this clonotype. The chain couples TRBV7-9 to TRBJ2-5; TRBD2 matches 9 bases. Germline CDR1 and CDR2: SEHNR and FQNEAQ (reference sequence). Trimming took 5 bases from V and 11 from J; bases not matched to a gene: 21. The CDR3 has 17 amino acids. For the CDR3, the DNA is TGTGCCAGCAGCCCCTTGACCTGGACTAGCGCGGGGTATGAGCAGTACTTC. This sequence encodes CASSPLTWTSAGYEQYF.

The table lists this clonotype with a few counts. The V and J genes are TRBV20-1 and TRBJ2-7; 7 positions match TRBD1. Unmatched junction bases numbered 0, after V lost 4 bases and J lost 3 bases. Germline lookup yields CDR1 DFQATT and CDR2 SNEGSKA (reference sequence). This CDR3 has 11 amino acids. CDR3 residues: CSATGGYEQYF. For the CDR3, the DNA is TGCAGTGCTACAGGGGGCTACGAGCAGTACTTC.

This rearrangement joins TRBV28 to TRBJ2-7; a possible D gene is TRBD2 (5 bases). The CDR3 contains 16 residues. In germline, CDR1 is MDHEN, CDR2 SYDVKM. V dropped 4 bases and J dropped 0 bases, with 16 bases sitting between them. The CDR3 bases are TGTGCCAGCAGTTCCCGAGGGATGTGGAGCTCCTACGAGCAGTACTTC. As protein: CASSSRGMWSSYEQYF. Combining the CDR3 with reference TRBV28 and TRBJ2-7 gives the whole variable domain DVKVTQSSRYLVKRTGEKVFLECVQDMDHENMFWYRQDPGLGLRLIYFSYDVKMKEKGDIPEGYSVSREKKERFSLILESASTNQTSMYLCASSSRGMWSSYEQYFGPGTRLTVT.

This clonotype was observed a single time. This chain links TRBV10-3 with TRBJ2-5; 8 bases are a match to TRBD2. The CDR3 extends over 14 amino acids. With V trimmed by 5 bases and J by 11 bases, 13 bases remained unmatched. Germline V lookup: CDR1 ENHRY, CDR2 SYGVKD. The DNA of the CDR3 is TGTGCCATCAGTCAGACTAGCGAGTACAATGAGCAGTACTTC. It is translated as CAISQTSEYNEQYF.

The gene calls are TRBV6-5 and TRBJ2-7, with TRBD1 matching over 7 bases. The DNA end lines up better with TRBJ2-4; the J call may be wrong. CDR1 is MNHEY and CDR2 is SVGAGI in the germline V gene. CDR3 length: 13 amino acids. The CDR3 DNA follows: TGTGCCAGCAGTTACGGACAGGAAAACATTCAGTACTTC. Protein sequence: CASSYGQENIQYF.

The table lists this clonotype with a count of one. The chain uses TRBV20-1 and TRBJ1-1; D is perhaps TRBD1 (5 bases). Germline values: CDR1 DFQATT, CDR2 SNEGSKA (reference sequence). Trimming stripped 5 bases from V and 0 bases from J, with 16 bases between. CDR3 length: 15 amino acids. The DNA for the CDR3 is TGCAGTGCTTCCCGGGGCGGAGGACTGAACACTGAAGCTTTCTTT. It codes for CSASRGGGLNTEAFF.

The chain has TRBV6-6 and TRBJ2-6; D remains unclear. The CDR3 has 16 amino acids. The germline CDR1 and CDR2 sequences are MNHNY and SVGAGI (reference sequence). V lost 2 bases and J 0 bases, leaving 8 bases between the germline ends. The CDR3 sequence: CASSYGGGSGANVLTF. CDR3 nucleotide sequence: TGTGCCAGCAGTTACGGCGGCGGCTCTGGGGCCAACGTCCTGACTTTC.